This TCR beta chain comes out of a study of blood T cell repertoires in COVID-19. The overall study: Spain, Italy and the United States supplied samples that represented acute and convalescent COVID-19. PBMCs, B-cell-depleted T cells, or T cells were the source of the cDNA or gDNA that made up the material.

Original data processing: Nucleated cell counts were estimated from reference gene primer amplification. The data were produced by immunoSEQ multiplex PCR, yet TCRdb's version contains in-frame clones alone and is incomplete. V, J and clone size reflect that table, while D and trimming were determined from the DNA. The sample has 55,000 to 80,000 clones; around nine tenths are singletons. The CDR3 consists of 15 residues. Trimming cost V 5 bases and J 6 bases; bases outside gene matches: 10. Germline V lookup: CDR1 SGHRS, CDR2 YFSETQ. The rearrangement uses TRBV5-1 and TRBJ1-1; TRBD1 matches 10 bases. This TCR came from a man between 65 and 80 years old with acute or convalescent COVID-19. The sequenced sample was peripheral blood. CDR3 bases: TGCGCCAGCAGTAGCCGACAGGGGGCGAAGGCTGAAGCTTTCTTT. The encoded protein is CASSSRQGAKAEAFF.